This T cell receptor beta chain was found in a study of blood T cells in healthy people across ages. Study-wide points: Older age went with lower TCR beta diversity per million T cells, in a roughly linear way.

A second PCR, run for about 7 to 12 cycles, used a sample-barcoded 5' primer plus a J-beta primer mix. Every cDNA was tagged by a template-switch adaptor with 12 random nucleotides. CDR3-containing paired-end reads numbering at least 2.5 million came from each sample. Via MiXCR, TCRdb re-called the 5' RACE reads, giving one row per CDR3 protein. The data show more than 800,000 distinct CDR3 sequences, roughly 26% seen once. This clonotype was observed a handful of times. Its antigen is as yet unknown. This CDR3 region has 15 residues. V was pared by 0 bases and J by 3 bases, with 15 bases between. Germline values: CDR1 DFQATT, CDR2 SNEGSKA (reference sequence).

The rearrangement links TRBV20-1 to TRBJ2-7, with D tentatively TRBD1 (6 bases). The sample was blood. The source of this sequence is a woman older than 75 in good health. CDR3 sequence: CSARDQRTVHYEQYF. The CDR3, as DNA: TGCAGTGCTAGAGATCAGCGGACAGTTCACTACGAGCAGTACTTC.